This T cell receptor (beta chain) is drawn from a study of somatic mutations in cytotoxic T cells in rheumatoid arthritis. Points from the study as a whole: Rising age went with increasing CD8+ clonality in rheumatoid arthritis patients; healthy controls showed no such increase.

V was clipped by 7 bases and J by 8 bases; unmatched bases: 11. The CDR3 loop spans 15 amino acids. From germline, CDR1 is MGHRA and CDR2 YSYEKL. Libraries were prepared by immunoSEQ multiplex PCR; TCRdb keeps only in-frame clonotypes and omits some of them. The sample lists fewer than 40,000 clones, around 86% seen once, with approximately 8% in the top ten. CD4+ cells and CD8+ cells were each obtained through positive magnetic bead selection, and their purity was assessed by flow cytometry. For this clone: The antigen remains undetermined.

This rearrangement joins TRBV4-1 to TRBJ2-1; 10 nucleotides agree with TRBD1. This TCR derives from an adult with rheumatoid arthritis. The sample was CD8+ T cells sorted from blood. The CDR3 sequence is CASNRRDRGGDEQFF. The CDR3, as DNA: TGCGCCAGCAACCGACGGGACAGGGGTGGCGATGAGCAGTTCTTC.